These 4 T cell receptor beta chains were sequenced from one sample in a study of blood T cells in healthy people across ages. A sample-barcoded 5' primer and a J-beta primer mix were used in a second PCR of about 6 to 11 cycles. TCRdb called the 5' RACE reads again in MiXCR, with one record for every CDR3 protein. The profile shows approximately 670,000 distinct CDR3 sequences, around 41% of them singletons. Sample: blood. These receptors came from a man older than 75 in good health.

This clonotype is a singleton in its sample. At one end the junction does not follow the germline gene, possibly because of a read error. V is TRBV6-5 and J is TRBJ1-2, with TRBD1 matching 9 bases. CDR1 is MNHEY, CDR2 SVGAGI, per germline. This CDR3 region has 18 residues. The DNA for the CDR3 is TGTGCCAGCAGTTACGGACCGGGACAGGGTGCGCGAGAGACTGGCTACACCTTT. It yields the protein CASSYGPGQGARETGYTF.

This chain joins TRBV28 and TRBJ1-2, with 12 bases lining up with TRBD1. This CDR3 contains 15 residues. The V gene end was trimmed by 2 bases and the J gene end by 8 bases; junction bases not matched to a gene: 6. Germline CDR1 and CDR2: MDHEN and SYDVKM. The CDR3 DNA sequence: TGTGCCAGCAGTTTAGGGACAGGGGGCTCCCGGGGCTACACCTTC. It codes for CASSLGTGGSRGYTF.

This clonotype was observed many times. The chain links TRBV6-2 or TRBV6-3 to TRBJ1-1; the D is unclear. Germline V gives CDR1 MNHEY, CDR2 SVGEGT. The CDR3 length is 12 residues. Trimming shortened V by 6 bases and J by 6 bases, and 11 bases separated the two germline ends. CDR3 sequence reads: CASSRRGAEAFF. The CDR3 nucleotides are TGTGCCAGCAGCAGGAGAGGAGCTGAAGCTTTCTTT.

This clonotype was seen a handful of times. The rearrangement uses TRBV3-1 and TRBJ2-7; 7 bases align to TRBD1. Germline trimming cut 4 bases from V and 3 bases from J; bases unmatched to any gene: 12. The length of the CDR3 is 16 residues. The germline gives CDR1 LGHDT, CDR2 YNNKEL (reference sequence). Written as DNA, the CDR3 is TGTGCCAGCAGCCCCTGGAGCGGACAGGCCCTCTACGAGCAGTACTTC. Translated, it gives CASSPWSGQALYEQYF.